The 13 T cell receptor beta chains below were found in one sample sequenced in a study of identical twins (dated by TCRdb to between 2015 and 2016). Receptor amplification or capture employed 5' RACE. The sequencer listed for this sample is Illumina HiSeq 2000. TCRdb handled the public reads itself, with Q25 trimming in fastp and clone calling in MiXCR, and kept productive beta chains. Each entry merges the rows of one CDR3 protein and shows their most common DNA and genes. The sample includes about 700,000 distinct CDR3 sequences, with approximately 6.1% observed a single time. Together, the top ten hold around 2% of the sample. Sample: naive T cells sorted from blood. The sample's cell subset or site, from its label and the paper: cells isolated with a human naive T-cell isolation kit. Receptor source: a man in his late teens or twenties in good health.

The table lists this clonotype with a few counts. The chain couples TRBV3-1 to TRBJ2-6, with TRBD2 as a possible D gene (5 bases). The ends were cut back, 1 base at V and 2 bases at J, with 12 bases in the middle. This CDR3 is 17 amino acids long. Germline V gene sequence: CDR1 LGHDT, CDR2 YNNKEL (reference sequence). The CDR3 coding sequence is TGTGCCAGCAGCCAAGTTGTTGGAGGCGCTGGGGCCAACGTCCTGACTTTC. Its protein is CASSQVVGGAGANVLTF.

This clonotype was counted a few times. This rearrangement joins TRBV5-1 to TRBJ1-1; D unclear. The germline V gene has CDR1 SGHRS and CDR2 YFSETQ. CDR3 length: 13 residues. The V end lost 0 bases, the J end lost 7 bases, and 10 bases lay between the germline ends. CDR3 amino acids: CASSLDKRGEAFF. The CDR3 DNA reads TGCGCCAGCAGCTTGGACAAACGCGGTGAAGCTTTCTTT.

Concerning this clonotype itself: At one boundary the junction diverges from the germline segment, which might be a read error. The V gene is TRBV5-5, the J gene TRBJ2-4; 12 positions match TRBD2. Germline lookup yields CDR1 SGHKS and CDR2 YYEKEE (reference sequence). This CDR3 comprises 17 residues. The CDR3 nucleotides read TGTGCCAGCAGCACAATTCCTAGCGGGAGGGCCAGAAACATTCAGTACTTC. This sequence encodes CASSTIPSGRARNIQYF.

This clonotype has more than one count but fewer than ten. The chain couples TRBV6-2 or TRBV6-3 to TRBJ2-1, with D tentatively TRBD2 (6 bases). Trimming shortened V by 2 bases and J by 0 bases, and 17 bases separated the two germline ends. The germline CDR1 and CDR2 sequences are MNHEY and SVGEGT. The CDR3 contains 18 residues. CDR3 amino acids: CASSYVGTPWSSYNEQFF. CDR3 in DNA: TGTGCCAGCAGTTACGTTGGGACTCCATGGTCCTCCTACAATGAGCAGTTCTTC.

This clonotype was seen repeatedly, ten times or more. V and J are TRBV7-2 and TRBJ2-5, with 8 bases matching TRBD2. The CDR3 loop spans 16 amino acids. J was trimmed by 5 bases and V by 5 bases; bases with no gene match: 13. Germline V lookup: CDR1 SGHTA, CDR2 FQGNSA. The CDR3 is CASSPRTSLGGETQYF. Written as DNA, the CDR3 is TGTGCCAGCAGCCCCCGGACTAGCCTTGGGGGGGAGACCCAGTACTTC.

This clonotype was observed many times. The chain employs TRBV10-3 and TRBJ2-3, with TRBD2 matching over 8 bases. CDR1 is ENHRY, CDR2 SYGVKD, per germline. The CDR3 is 17 amino acids. The trim removed 0 bases at V and 1 base at J, leaving 6 bases unmatched. The CDR3 sequence is CAISESGALAGTDTQYF. As DNA, the CDR3 is TGTGCCATCAGTGAGTCCGGTGCACTAGCGGGCACAGATACGCAGTATTTT.

The rearrangement uses TRBV3-1 and TRBJ1-2, with D uncertain. V was trimmed by 0 bases and J by 8 bases, leaving 13 bases between them. Looked up from germline, CDR1 is LGHDT and CDR2 is YNNKEL (reference sequence). The CDR3 runs 14 residues. The CDR3 DNA follows: TGTGCCAGCAGCCAAGACATAAGAGAACAAGGCTACACCTTC. It is translated as CASSQDIREQGYTF.

This clonotype was detected only a few times. The CDR3 DNA is TGTGCCAGCTACACTTTACGTAGCACAGATACGCAGTATTTT. This translates into CASYTLRSTDTQYF. The V gene is TRBV2, the J gene TRBJ2-3; D gene unclear. The V end lost 8 bases, the J end lost 0 bases, and 12 bases lay between the germline ends. Germline values: CDR1 SNHLY, CDR2 FYNNEI. CDR3 length equals 14 residues.

This clonotype occurred many times. The V and J genes are TRBV10-2 and TRBJ1-5; D not resolved. V lost 3 bases and J lost 3, with 6 bases in between. The CDR3 length is 13 residues. The V gene's germline CDR1 is WSHSY and CDR2 SAAADI. The CDR3 loop reads CASSDWVNQPQHF. The CDR3 region has the DNA TGCGCCAGCAGTGATTGGGTCAATCAGCCCCAGCATTTT.

The table lists this clonotype with a few counts. The gene calls are TRBV29-1 and TRBJ2-3, with D unclear. This CDR3 contains 12 residues. Germline lookup yields CDR1 SQVTM and CDR2 ANQGSEA. Trimming left V 6 bases short and J 5 bases short, with 12 bases between. CDR3 amino acids: CSVDVAGDTQYF. CDR3 sequence (DNA): TGCAGCGTGGATGTAGCAGGAGATACGCAGTATTTT.

This clonotype was found many times. The V call is TRBV20-1, the J call TRBJ1-6; tentatively, D is TRBD1 (5 bases). V lost 3 bases and J lost 8, with 11 bases in between. CDR1 and CDR2 from the germline V gene are DFQATT and SNEGSKA (reference sequence). The CDR3 sequence is 13 residues long. The CDR3 region has the DNA TGCAGTGCTAGTTCCGGGGGTGATTCACCCCTCCACTTT. It encodes CSASSGGDSPLHF.

This clonotype has more than one count but fewer than ten. This chain connects TRBV10-3 to TRBJ2-6; TRBD1 matches 7 bases. After removal of 10 bases from V and 2 bases from J, the junction contained 14 bases not matched to a gene. This CDR3 contains 17 residues. From germline, CDR1 is ENHRY and CDR2 SYGVKD. As DNA, the CDR3 is TGTGCCACCACTGGCGAGACAGGGCTCGCTGGGGCCAACGTCCTGACTTTC. Its translation: CATTGETGLAGANVLTF.

This clonotype was counted between two and nine times. The chain is built from TRBV9 and TRBJ1-2; 12 nucleotides line up with TRBD1. Germline values: CDR1 SGDLS, CDR2 YYNGEE. V shed 3 bases, J shed 7 bases, and the junction held 13 bases outside the gene matches. This CDR3 has 17 residues. The CDR3 DNA reads TGTGCCAGCAGCGAAGGAGTACCGGGACAGGGGGCGTCTGGCTACACCTTC. This gives the protein CASSEGVPGQGASGYTF. The variable domain in full, completed from reference TRBV9 and TRBJ1-2, reads DSGVTQTPKHLITATGQRVTLRCSPRSGDLSVYWYQQSLDQGLQFLIQYYNGEERAKGNILERFSAQQFPDLHSELNLSSLELGDSALYFCASSEGVPGQGASGYTFGSGTRLTVV.